This TCR beta chain was identified in a study of Ad26.COV2.S vaccination and SARS-CoV-2 variants. Whole-study results and caveats: Researchers reported similar non-spike TCR breadth in vaccine and placebo recipients.

Treatment here: 15 to 20 received Ad26.COV2.S at low or high dose, single or two shots; about 5 received placebo; per-sample allocation not given. Sampling happened 63 days after the first vaccine or placebo injection. An Ad26 vector expressing Wuhan-strain SARS-CoV-2 spike served as the vaccine. TCRdb keeps only in-frame clones here, not all; method: immunoSEQ multiplex PCR. The sample carries more than 300,000 clones, just over 85% recorded once. Details on this clone: Its specificity is not known.

Sequencing used peripheral blood, obtained in a trial of Ad26.COV2.S vaccine versus placebo. This receptor was obtained from a person between 18 and 59 years old who received the Ad26.COV2.S COVID-19 vaccine or a placebo.

The CDR3 reads CASSLHSGRDNEQFF. The CDR3 DNA is TGTGCCAGCAGCCTTCATTCGGGACGGGACAATGAGCAGTTCTTC. The V call is TRBV2, the J call TRBJ2-1; tentatively, D is TRBD1 or TRBD2 (5 bases each). The CDR3 is made up of 15 amino acids. The germline V gene encodes CDR1 SNHLY and CDR2 FYNNEI. V shed 6 bases and J shed 5 bases, with 17 bases lying between them.